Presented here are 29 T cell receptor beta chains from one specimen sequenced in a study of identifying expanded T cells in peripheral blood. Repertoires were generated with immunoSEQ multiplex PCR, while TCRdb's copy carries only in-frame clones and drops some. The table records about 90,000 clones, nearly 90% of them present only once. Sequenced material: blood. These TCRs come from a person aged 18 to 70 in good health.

CDR3 in amino acids: CASSHSRKSTDTQYF. DNA for the CDR3: TGTGCCAGCAGCCATTCTCGGAAGAGCACAGATACGCAGTATTTT. The chain has TRBV7-9 and TRBJ2-3; D call uncertain. Between the trimmed V and J ends, which lost 5 bases and 0 bases, there was a span of 12 bases. The CDR3 has 15 amino acids. Per germline, CDR1 SEHNR and CDR2 FQNEAQ (reference sequence).

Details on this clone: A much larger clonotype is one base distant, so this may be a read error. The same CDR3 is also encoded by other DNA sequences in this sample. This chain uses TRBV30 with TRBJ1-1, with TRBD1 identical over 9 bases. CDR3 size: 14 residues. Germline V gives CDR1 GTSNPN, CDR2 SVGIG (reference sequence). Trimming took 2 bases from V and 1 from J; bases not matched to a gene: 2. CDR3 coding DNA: TGTGCCTGGAGTAAGGACAGGGGGAACACTGAAGCTTTCTTT. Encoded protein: CAWSKDRGNTEAFF.

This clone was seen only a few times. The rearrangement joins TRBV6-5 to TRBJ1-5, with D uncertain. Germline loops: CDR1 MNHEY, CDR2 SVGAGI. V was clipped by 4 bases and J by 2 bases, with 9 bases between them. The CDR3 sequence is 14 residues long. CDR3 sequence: CASSLDAGNQPQHF. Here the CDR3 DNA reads TGTGCCAGCAGTTTGGACGCTGGCAATCAGCCCCAGCATTTT.

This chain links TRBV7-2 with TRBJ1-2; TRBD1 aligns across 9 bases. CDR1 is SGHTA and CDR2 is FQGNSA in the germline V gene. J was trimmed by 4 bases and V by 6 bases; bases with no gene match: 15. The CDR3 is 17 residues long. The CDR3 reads CASSRQDRGKLSYGYTF. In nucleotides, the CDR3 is TGTGCCAGCAGTCGCCAGGACAGGGGAAAATTAAGCTATGGCTACACCTTC.

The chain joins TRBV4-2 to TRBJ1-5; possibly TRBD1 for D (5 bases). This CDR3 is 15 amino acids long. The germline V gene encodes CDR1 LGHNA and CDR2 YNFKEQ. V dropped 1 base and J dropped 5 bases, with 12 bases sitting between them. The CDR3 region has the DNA TGTGCCAGCAGCCAAGGATCGCAGGGCGATCAGCCCCAGCATTTT. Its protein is CASSQGSQGDQPQHF.

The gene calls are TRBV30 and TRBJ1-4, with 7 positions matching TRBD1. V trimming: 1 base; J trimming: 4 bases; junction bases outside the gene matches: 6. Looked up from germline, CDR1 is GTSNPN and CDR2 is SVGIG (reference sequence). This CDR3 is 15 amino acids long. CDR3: CAWSGARDSNEKLFF. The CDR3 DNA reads TGTGCCTGGAGTGGGGCCCGGGACAGTAATGAAAAACTGTTTTTT. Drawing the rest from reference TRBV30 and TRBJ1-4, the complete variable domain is SQTIHQWPATLVQPVGSPLSLECTVEGTSNPNLYWYRQAAGRGLQLLFYSVGIGQISSEVPQNLSASRPQDRQFILSSKKLLLSDSGFYLCAWSGARDSNEKLFFGSGTQLSVL.

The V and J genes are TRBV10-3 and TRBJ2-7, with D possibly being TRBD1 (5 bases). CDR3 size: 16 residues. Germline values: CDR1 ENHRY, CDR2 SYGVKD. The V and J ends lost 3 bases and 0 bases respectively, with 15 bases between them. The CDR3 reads CAISDSHAQGSYEQYF. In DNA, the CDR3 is TGTGCCATCAGTGACAGTCACGCCCAGGGCTCCTACGAGCAGTACTTC.

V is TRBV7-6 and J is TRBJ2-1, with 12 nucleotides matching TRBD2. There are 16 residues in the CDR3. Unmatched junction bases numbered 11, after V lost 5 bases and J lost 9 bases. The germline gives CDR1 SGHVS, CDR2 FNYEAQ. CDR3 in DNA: TGTGCCAGCAGCCCAAAGGGGCTAGCGGGAGGGGGTGAGCAGTTCTTC. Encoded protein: CASSPKGLAGGGEQFF.

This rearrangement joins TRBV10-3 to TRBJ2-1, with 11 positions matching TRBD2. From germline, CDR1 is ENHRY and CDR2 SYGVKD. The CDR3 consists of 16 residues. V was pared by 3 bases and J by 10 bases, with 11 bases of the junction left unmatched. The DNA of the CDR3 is TGTGCCATCAGTGACTCCACGACTAGCGGGACACCCGAGCAGTTCTTC. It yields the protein CAISDSTTSGTPEQFF.

This chain's CDR3 is CASSQGPSSGNTIYF. The CDR3, as DNA: TGTGCCAGCAGCCAAGGACCCTCAAGTGGAAACACCATATATTTT. V and J are TRBV7-8 and TRBJ1-3; unclear D gene. CDR1 SGHVS and CDR2 FQNEAQ come from the germline V gene. CDR3 length: 15 residues. V was cut by 5 bases and J by 3 bases, with 14 bases left in between.

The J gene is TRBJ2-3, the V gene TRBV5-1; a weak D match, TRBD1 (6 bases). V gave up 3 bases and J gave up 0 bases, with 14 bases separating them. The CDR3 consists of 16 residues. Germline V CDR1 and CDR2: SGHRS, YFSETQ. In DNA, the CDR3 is TGCGCCAGCAGCTACGGACAGATAAGGAGCACAGATACGCAGTATTTT. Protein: CASSYGQIRSTDTQYF. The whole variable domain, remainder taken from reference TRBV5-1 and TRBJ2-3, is KAGVTQTPRYLIKTRGQQVTLSCSPISGHRSVSWYQQTPGQGLQFLFEYFSETQRNKGNFPGRFSGRQFSNSRSEMNVSTLELGDSALYLCASSYGQIRSTDTQYFGPGTRLTVL.

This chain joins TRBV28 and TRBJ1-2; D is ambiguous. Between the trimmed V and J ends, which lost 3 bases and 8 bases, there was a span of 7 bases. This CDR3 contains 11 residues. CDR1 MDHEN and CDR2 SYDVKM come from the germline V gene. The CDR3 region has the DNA TGTGCCAGCAGTTTCAGAAACGGCTACACCTTC. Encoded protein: CASSFRNGYTF.

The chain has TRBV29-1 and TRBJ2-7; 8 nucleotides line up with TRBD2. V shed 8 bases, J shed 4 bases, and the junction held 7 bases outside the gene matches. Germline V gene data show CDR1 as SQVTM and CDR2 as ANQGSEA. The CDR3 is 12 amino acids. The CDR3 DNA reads TGCAGCACCAAAACGGGAGGGTACGAGCAGTACTTC. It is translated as CSTKTGGYEQYF.

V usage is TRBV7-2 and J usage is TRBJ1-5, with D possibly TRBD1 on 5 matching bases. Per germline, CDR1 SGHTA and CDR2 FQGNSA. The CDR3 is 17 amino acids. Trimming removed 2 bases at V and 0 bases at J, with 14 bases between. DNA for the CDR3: TGTGCCAGCAGCTTACAAGCAGGGCCGTATAGCAATCAGCCCCAGCATTTT. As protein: CASSLQAGPYSNQPQHF.

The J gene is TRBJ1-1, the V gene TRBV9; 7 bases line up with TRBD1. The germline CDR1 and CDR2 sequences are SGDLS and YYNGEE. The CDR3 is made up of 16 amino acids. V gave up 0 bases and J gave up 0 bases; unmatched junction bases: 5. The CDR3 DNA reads TGTGCCAGCAGCGTAGGCCTTGGGACAGTGAACACTGAAGCTTTCTTT. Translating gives CASSVGLGTVNTEAFF. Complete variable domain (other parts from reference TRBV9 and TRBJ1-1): DSGVTQTPKHLITATGQRVTLRCSPRSGDLSVYWYQQSLDQGLQFLIQYYNGEERAKGNILERFSAQQFPDLHSELNLSSLELGDSALYFCASSVGLGTVNTEAFFGQGTRLTVV.

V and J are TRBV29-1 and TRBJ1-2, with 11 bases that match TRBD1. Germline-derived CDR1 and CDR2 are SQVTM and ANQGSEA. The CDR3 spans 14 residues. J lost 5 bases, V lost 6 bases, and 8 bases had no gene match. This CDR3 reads CSVDGQGARYGYTF. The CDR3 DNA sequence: TGCAGCGTCGATGGACAGGGGGCTCGATATGGCTACACCTTC. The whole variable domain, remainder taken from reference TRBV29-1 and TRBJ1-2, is SAVISQKPSRDICQRGTSLTIQCQVDSQVTMMFWYRQQPGQSLTLIATANQGSEATYESGFVIDKFPISRPNLTFSTLTVSNMSPEDSSIYLCSVDGQGARYGYTFGSGTRLTVV.

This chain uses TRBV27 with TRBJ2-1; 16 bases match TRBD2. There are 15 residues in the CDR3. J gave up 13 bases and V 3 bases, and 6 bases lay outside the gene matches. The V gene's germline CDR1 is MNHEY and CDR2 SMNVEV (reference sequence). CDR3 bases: TGTGCCAGCAGTTTGGGGACTAGCGGGAGGGCCAGTCAGTTCTTC. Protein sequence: CASSLGTSGRASQFF.

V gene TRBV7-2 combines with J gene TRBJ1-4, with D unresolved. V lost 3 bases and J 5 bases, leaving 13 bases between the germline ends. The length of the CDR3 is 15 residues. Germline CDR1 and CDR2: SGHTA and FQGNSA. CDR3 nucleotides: TGTGCCAGCAGCTTCTCGGTGGCCCTAAATGAAAAACTGTTTTTT. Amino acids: CASSFSVALNEKLFF. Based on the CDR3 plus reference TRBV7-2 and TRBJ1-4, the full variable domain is GAGVSQSPSNKVTEKGKDVELRCDPISGHTALYWYRQSLGQGLEFLIYFQGNSAPDKSGLPSDRFSAERTGGSVSTLTIQRTQQEDSAVYLCASSFSVALNEKLFFGSGTQLSVL.

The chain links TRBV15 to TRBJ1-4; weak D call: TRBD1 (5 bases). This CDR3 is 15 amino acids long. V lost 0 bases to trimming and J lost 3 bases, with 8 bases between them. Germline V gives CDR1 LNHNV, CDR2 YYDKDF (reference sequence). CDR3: CATSRDREPNEKLFF. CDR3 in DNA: TGTGCCACCAGCAGAGACAGGGAACCTAATGAAAAACTGTTTTTT.

As DNA, the CDR3 is TGTGCCAGCAGTTTCATGGACAGCGATACGCAGTATTTT. Amino acids: CASSFMDSDTQYF. The V call is TRBV6-6, the J call TRBJ2-3; the D gene is possibly TRBD1 (6 bases). This CDR3 has 13 residues. V was cut by 4 bases and J by 6 bases, with 11 bases left in between. Germline V CDR1 and CDR2: MNHNY, SVGAGI (reference sequence).

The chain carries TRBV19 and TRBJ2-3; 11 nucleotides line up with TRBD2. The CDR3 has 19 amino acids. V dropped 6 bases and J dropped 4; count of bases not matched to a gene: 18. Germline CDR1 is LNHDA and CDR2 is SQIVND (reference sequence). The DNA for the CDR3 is TGTGCCAGTAGACCCAACGGATTGCTAGCGGGAGGACCGGCAGATACGCAGTATTTT. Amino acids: CASRPNGLLAGGPADTQYF.

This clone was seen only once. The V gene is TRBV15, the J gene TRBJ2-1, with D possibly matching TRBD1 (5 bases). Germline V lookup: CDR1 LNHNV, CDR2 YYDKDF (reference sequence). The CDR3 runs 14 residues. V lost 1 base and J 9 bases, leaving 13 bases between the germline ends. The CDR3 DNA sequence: TGTGCCACCAGCAGAGGGTCTCGGACAACTGAGCAGTTCTTC. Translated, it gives CATSRGSRTTEQFF.

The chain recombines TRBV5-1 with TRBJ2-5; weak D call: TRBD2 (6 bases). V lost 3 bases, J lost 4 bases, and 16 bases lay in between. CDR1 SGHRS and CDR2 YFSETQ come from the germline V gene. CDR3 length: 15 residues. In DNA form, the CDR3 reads TGCGCCAGCAGCTCGGGACTCCGAGTCCCAGAGACCCAGTACTTC. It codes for CASSSGLRVPETQYF.

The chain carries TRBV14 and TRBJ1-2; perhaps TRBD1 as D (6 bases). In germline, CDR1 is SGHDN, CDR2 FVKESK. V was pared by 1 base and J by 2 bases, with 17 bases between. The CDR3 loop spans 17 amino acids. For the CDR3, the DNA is TGTGCCAGCAGCCAAGCCCTTGCTTCGGACAGAAACTATGGCTACACCTTC. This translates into CASSQALASDRNYGYTF.

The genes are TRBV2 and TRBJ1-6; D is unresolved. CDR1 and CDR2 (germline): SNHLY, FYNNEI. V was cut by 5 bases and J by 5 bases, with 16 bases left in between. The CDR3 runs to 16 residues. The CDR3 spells CASSWRGQENNSPLHF. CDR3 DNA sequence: TGTGCCAGCAGTTGGCGAGGCCAGGAAAATAATTCACCCCTCCACTTT.

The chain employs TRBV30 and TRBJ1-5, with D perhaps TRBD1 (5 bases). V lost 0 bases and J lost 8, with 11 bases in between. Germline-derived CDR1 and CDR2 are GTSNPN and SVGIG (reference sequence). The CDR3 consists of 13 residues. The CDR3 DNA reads TGTGCCTGGAGTGTTTTGGGGGGTGAGCCCCAGCATTTT. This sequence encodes CAWSVLGGEPQHF.

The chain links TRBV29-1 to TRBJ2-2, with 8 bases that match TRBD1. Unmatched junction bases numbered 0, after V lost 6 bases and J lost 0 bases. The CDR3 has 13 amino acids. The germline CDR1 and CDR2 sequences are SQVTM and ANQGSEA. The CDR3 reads CSVGQANTGELFF. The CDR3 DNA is TGCAGCGTGGGACAGGCGAACACCGGGGAGCTGTTTTTT.

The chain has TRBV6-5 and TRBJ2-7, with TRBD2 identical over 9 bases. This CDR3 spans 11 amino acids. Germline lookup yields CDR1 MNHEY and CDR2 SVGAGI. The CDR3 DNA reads TGTGCCAGCGCAAGTGCGGGAGGGCTTGGGGTC. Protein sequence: CASASAGGLGV.

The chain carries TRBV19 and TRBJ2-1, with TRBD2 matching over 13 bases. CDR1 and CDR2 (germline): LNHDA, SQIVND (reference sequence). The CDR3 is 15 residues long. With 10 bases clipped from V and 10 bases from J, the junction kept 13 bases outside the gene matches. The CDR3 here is CATRTSGSALREQFF. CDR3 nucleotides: TGTGCCACTCGGACTAGCGGGAGTGCCCTTAGAGAGCAGTTCTTC.